This TCR beta chain derives from a study of blood T cells in healthy people across ages. General study findings and limits: Naive T cell percentage by flow cytometry tracked strongly with beta diversity.

Note on this clonotype: Its antigen is currently unknown.

The V end was cut by 8 bases, the J end by 10 bases, with 24 bases between. The CDR3 has 15 residues. Sample-barcoded 5' priming and a J-beta primer mix drove a second PCR of roughly 6 to 12 cycles. TCRdb ran MiXCR on the 5' RACE reads and lists one entry per CDR3 protein. Of 700,000 to 900,000 distinct CDR3 sequences in the sample, 20% to 30% were seen once. The same sample was also used in a study of T cells of mothers and their children. As reported in that work: Overlap ran slightly, non-significantly higher for related than unrelated mother-child pairs. The authors found no persistent microchimeric T cell clones.

This clonotype was obtained from a boy between 10 and 17 years old in good health. This chain joins TRBV12-3 or TRBV12-4 and TRBJ2-1, with D perhaps TRBD2 (6 bases). The sequenced sample was blood. The CDR3 DNA reads TGTGCCAGCGCCTTCGGGGGTGGTGGATTCATCGAGCAGTTCTTC. Its protein is CASAFGGGGFIEQFF.